The 8 T cell receptor beta chains in this list originate from one sample, sequenced in a study of blood T cell repertoires in COVID-19. The method was immunoSEQ multiplex PCR; TCRdb's version includes in-frame clones alone and lacks a portion of them. Of 200,000 to 250,000 clones in the sample, around four fifths were seen once. The sample was peripheral blood. The receptors here all came from a middle-aged woman with active or convalescent COVID-19.

This chain joins TRBV7-7 and TRBJ2-1; 10 bases align to TRBD2. This CDR3 has 15 residues. V was pared by 4 bases and J by 2 bases, with 2 bases of the junction left unmatched. Germline loops: CDR1 SSHAT, CDR2 FNYEAQ (reference sequence). This CDR3 reads CASSSLAGAYNEQFF. The CDR3, as DNA: TGTGCCAGCAGCTCTCTAGCGGGGGCCTACAATGAGCAGTTCTTC.

V is TRBV2 and J is TRBJ2-7, with 7 bases matching TRBD2. Germline V gene sequence: CDR1 SNHLY, CDR2 FYNNEI. Trimming cost V 6 bases and J 0 bases; bases outside gene matches: 11. The CDR3 has 16 amino acids. This chain's CDR3 is CASRVKSLAPSYEQYF. For the CDR3, the DNA is TGTGCCAGCAGGGTGAAATCACTAGCGCCCTCCTACGAGCAGTACTTC. Variable domain in full (rest from reference TRBV2 and TRBJ2-7): EPEVTQTPSHQVTQMGQEVILRCVPISNHLYFYWYRQILGQKVEFLVSFYNNEISEKSEIFDDQFSVERPDGSNFTLKIRSTKLEDSAMYFCASRVKSLAPSYEQYFGPGTRLTVT.

This clone was recorded once. The chain employs TRBV5-1 and TRBJ2-3; 7 bases agree with TRBD2. Germline-derived CDR1 and CDR2 are SGHRS and YFSETQ. J was trimmed by 3 bases and V by 4 bases; bases with no gene match: 5. The length of the CDR3 is 14 residues. CDR3 region: CASSNGLETDTQYF. The CDR3 coding sequence is TGCGCCAGCAGCAACGGACTAGAAACAGATACGCAGTATTTT. Looking up the rest from reference TRBV5-1 and TRBJ2-3 gives the full variable domain: KAGVTQTPRYLIKTRGQQVTLSCSPISGHRSVSWYQQTPGQGLQFLFEYFSETQRNKGNFPGRFSGRQFSNSRSEMNVSTLELGDSALYLCASSNGLETDTQYFGPGTRLTVL.

This clone was counted only a few times. This sequence joins TRBV9 and TRBJ2-3; no reliable D call. The CDR3 length is 14 residues. The germline CDR1 and CDR2 sequences are SGDLS and YYNGEE. With 0 bases removed from V and 3 bases from J, the gap between germline ends came to 8 bases. Here the CDR3 reads CASSVGTETDTQYF. The CDR3 DNA is TGTGCCAGCAGCGTAGGAACAGAGACAGATACGCAGTATTTT.

The gene calls are TRBV19 and TRBJ1-1; D is perhaps TRBD1 (6 bases). The CDR3 runs 14 residues. The V gene lost 3 bases and the J gene lost 1 base, with 9 bases spanning the gap. The germline V gene has CDR1 LNHDA and CDR2 SQIVND (reference sequence). The CDR3 protein is CASSMTGPNTEAFF. The CDR3 DNA sequence: TGTGCCAGTAGTATGACAGGTCCGAACACTGAAGCTTTCTTT.

V is TRBV18 and J is TRBJ2-5; D perhaps matches TRBD1 (6 bases). Trimming took 4 bases from V and 1 from J, leaving 10 bases between them. CDR3 length equals 14 residues. Germline V lookup: CDR1 KGHSH, CDR2 LQKENI. This CDR3 is CASSLSGAQETQYF. CDR3 bases: TGTGCCAGCTCACTGTCAGGGGCCCAAGAGACCCAGTACTTC.

V is TRBV19 and J is TRBJ1-3; the match to TRBD1 covers 7 bases. V shed 7 bases and J 8 bases; nucleotides not matched to a gene: 11. The CDR3 has 14 amino acids. Germline V CDR1 and CDR2: LNHDA, SQIVND (reference sequence). In nucleotides, the CDR3 is TGTGCCAGTAAGGGGACAGCTTTTTGGGACACCATATATTTT. It codes for CASKGTAFWDTIYF.

The chain carries TRBV29-1 and TRBJ1-2; D ambiguous. The CDR3 sequence is 12 residues long. In germline, CDR1 is SQVTM, CDR2 ANQGSEA. V shed 7 bases and J shed 9 bases, with 18 bases lying between them. As DNA, the CDR3 is TGCAGCGCGTCCGATTTTAAGTGGCGCTACACCTTC. The encoded protein is CSASDFKWRYTF.